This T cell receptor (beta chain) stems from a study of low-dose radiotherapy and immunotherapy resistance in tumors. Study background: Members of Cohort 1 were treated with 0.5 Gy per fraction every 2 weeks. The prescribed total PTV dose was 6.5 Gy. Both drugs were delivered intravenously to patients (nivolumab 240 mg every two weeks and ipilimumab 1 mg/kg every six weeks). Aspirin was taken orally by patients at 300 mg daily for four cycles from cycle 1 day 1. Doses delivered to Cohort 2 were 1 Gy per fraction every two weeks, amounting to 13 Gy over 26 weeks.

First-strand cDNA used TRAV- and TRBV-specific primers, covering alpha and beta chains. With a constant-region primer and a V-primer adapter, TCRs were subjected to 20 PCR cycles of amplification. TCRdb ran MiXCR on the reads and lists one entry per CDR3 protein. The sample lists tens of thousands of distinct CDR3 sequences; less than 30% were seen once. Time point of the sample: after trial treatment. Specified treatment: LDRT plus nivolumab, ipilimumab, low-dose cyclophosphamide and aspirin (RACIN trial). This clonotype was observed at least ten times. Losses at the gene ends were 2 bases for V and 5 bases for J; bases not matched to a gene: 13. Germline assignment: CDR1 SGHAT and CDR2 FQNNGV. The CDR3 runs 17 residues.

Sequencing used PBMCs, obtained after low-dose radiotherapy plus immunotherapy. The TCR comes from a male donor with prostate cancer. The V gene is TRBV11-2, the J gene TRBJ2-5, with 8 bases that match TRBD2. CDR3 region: CASSLRGSGTAWETQYF. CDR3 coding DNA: TGTGCCAGCAGCTTAAGGGGTAGCGGGACGGCATGGGAGACCCAGTACTTC.